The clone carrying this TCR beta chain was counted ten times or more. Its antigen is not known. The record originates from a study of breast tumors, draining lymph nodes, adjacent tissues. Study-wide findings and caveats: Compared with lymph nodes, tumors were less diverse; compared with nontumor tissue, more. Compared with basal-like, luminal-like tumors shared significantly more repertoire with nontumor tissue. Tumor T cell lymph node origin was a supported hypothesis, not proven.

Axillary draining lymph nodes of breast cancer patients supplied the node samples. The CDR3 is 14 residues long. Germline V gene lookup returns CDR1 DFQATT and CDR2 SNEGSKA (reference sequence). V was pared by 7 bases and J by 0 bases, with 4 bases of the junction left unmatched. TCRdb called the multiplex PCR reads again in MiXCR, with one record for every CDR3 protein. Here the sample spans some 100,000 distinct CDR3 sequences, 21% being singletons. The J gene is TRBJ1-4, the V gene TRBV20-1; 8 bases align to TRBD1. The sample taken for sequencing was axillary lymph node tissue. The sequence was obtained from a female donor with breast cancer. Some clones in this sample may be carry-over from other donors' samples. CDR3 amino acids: CSGAGGSTNEKLFF. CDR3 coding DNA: TGCAGTGGGGCAGGGGGCTCAACTAATGAAAAACTGTTTTTT.